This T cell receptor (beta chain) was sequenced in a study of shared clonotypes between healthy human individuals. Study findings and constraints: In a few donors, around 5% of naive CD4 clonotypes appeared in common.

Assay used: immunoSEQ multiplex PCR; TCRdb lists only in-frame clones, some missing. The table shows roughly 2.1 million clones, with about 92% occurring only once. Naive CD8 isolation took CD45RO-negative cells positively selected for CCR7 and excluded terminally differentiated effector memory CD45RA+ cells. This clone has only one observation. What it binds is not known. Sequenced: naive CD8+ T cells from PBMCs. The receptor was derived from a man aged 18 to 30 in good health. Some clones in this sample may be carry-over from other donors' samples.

CDR3 in DNA: TGTGCCAGCAGCCCGTGGACAGCCGATGGCTACACCTTC. Protein product: CASSPWTADGYTF. This chain uses TRBV14 with TRBJ1-2; tentatively, D is TRBD1 (6 bases). Per germline, CDR1 SGHDN and CDR2 FVKESK. CDR3 length: 13 residues. The V end was cut by 4 bases, the J end by 6 bases, with 12 bases between.